This TCR beta chain originates from a study of identical twins. A universal primer site was incorporated via template switching, and the cDNA contained unique molecular identifiers. TCRdb fed the 5' RACE reads into MiXCR, producing one record per CDR3 protein. The sample includes approximately 230,000 distinct CDR3 sequences, over 12% of them seen just once. This CDR3 has 16 residues. Trimming cost V 8 bases and J 7 bases; bases outside gene matches: 13. This TCR derives from a woman aged 18-29 years in good health. The chain carries TRBV12-3 or TRBV12-4 and TRBJ2-2, with 10 bases lining up with TRBD2. The sequenced sample was memory (CD45RO+) T cells sorted from blood. CDR3 bases: TGTGCCAGCCGGATATCGGCTAGCGGGAGTCGCGGGGAGCTGTTTTTT. It yields the protein CASRISASGSRGELFF.